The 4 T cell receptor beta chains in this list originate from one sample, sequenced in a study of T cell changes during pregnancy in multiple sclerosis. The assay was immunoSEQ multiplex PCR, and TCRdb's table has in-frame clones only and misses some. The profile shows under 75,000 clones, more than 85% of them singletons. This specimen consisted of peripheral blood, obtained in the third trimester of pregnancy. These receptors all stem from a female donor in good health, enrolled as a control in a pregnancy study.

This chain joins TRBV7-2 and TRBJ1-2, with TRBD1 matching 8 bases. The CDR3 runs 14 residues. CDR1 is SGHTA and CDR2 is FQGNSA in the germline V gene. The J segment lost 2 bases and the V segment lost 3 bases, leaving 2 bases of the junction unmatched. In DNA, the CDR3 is TGTGCCAGCAGCTTTGACAGGGGCAACTATGGCTACACCTTC. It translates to CASSFDRGNYGYTF.

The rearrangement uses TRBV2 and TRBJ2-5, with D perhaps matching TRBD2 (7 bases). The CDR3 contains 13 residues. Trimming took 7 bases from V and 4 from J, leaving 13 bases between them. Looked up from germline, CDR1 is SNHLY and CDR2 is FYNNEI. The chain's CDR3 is CASTGGGGETQYF. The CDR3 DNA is TGTGCCAGCACCGGAGGGGGGGGAGAGACCCAGTACTTC.

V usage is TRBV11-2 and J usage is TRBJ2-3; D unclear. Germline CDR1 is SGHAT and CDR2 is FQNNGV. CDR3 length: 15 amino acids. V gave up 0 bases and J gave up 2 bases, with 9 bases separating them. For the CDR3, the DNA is TGTGCCAGCAGCTTAGAACCATACATCACAGATACGCAGTATTTT. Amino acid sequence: CASSLEPYITDTQYF.

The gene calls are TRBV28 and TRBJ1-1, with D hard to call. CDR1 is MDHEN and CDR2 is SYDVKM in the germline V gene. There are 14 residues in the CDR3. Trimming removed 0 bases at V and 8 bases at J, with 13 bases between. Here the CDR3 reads CASSLWEGPREAFF. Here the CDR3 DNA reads TGTGCCAGCAGTTTATGGGAGGGCCCCCGGGAAGCTTTCTTT.